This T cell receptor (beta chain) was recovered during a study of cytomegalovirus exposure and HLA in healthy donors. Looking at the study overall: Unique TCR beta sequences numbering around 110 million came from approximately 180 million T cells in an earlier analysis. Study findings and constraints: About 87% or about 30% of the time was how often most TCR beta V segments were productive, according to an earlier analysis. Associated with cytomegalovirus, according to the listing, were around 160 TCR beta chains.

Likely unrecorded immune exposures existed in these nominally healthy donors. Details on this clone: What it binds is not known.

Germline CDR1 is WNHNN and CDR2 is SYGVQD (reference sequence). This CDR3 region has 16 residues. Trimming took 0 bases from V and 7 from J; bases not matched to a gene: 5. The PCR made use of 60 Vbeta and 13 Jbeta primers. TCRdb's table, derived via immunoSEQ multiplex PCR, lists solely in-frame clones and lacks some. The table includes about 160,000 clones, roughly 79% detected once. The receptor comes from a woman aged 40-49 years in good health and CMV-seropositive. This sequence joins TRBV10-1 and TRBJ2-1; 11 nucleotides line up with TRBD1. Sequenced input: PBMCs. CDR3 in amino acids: CASSESWTGGSNEQFF. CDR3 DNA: TGCGCCAGCAGTGAGTCGTGGACAGGGGGCTCAAATGAGCAGTTCTTC.